This T cell receptor (beta chain) was captured in a study of T-cell memory formation after mild COVID-19. Study context: TCR clustering was largely donor specific. The study, taken as a whole, reports: Clones that contracted from day 15 to 85 were balanced CD4/CD8, while later expanders leaned CD4+. Cross-reactive memory seemingly joined, as some responding clones were found in pre-infection memory.

Comments on this clonotype: Its cognate antigen is unknown.

The CDR3 sequence is 18 residues long. CDR1 SEHNR and CDR2 FQNEAQ come from the germline V gene (reference sequence). V trimming: 5 bases; J trimming: 3 bases; junction bases outside the gene matches: 14. Libraries for TCRalpha and TCRbeta carried sample barcodes and unique molecular identifiers via 5'RACE. TCRdb used MiXCR to reprocess the 5' RACE reads, holding one entry per CDR3 protein. The profile shows approximately 250,000 distinct CDR3 sequences, around 15% of them singletons. The receptor was derived from a man aged 18 to 29 who had mild COVID-19 (a few samples of this study predate the infection). Cell type and time point are not known. The sample consisted of PBMCs or a T cell subset sorted from them (not recorded which). This chain connects TRBV7-9 to TRBJ2-3, with 10 positions matching TRBD1. The DNA for the CDR3 is TGTGCCAGCAGCCAGCGGGGACAGGGGACTATCCCGACAGATACGCAGTATTTT. Encoded protein: CASSQRGQGTIPTDTQYF.